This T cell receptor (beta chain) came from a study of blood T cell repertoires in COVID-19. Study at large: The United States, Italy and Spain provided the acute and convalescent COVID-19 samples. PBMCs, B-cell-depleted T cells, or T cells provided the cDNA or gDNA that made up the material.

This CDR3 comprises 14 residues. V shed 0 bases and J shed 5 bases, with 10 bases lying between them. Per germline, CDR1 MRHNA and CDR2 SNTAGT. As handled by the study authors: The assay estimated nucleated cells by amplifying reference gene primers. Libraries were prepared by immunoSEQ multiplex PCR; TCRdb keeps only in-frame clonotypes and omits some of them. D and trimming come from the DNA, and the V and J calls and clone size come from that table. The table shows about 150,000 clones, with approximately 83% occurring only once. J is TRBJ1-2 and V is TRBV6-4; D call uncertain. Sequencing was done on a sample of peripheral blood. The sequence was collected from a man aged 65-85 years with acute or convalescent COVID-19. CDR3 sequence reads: CASSDSAGQYGYTF. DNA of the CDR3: TGTGCCAGCAGTGACTCGGCAGGCCAGTATGGCTACACCTTC.